The 25 T cell receptor beta chains below were found in one sample sequenced in a study of early T cells in non-severe SARS-CoV-2 infection (dated by TCRdb to about 2021). The library was generated by 5' RACE. Sequencing instrument: NextSeq 500. Starting from the raw public reads, TCRdb applied fastp trimming at Q25, assembled clones with MiXCR and retained in-frame beta chains. Rows matching on CDR3 protein sequence are summarized as one entry with the most common DNA and genes. The sample table shows 80,000 to 100,000 distinct CDR3 sequences, and around 14% are seen once. The ten biggest clones cover 5.5% to 8% of the sample. The sample comprised whole blood. These receptors were taken from an adult who was a healthcare worker with PCR-confirmed SARS-CoV-2 infection or an uninfected control (not recorded which).

This clonotype has more than one count but fewer than ten. This sequence joins TRBV6-1 and TRBJ2-1; no clear D gene. CDR3 length: 16 residues. V lost 6 bases and J 7 bases, leaving 22 bases between the germline ends. CDR1 and CDR2 from the germline V gene are MNHNS and SASEGT. CDR3 amino acids: CASSQNIGASMNEQFF. The CDR3 DNA sequence: TGTGCCAGCAGCCAGAACATCGGAGCCTCAATGAATGAGCAGTTCTTC.

The chain joins TRBV29-1 to TRBJ1-2; TRBD1 matches at 10 bases. After removal of 5 bases from V and 8 bases from J, the junction contained 2 bases not matched to a gene. Germline CDR1 SQVTM, CDR2 ANQGSEA. The CDR3 runs to 11 residues. The CDR3 loop reads CSVSTGGGYTF. The CDR3 DNA is TGCAGCGTTTCGACAGGGGGCGGCTACACCTTC.

Only a few counts were recorded for this clonotype. V is TRBV6-1 and J is TRBJ1-1; 8 bases agree with TRBD1. V gave up 9 bases and J gave up 0 bases; unmatched junction bases: 3. This CDR3 spans 13 amino acids. Per germline, CDR1 MNHNS and CDR2 SASEGT. The CDR3 sequence: CASRQGMNTEAFF. The CDR3 bases are TGTGCCAGTCGACAGGGGATGAACACTGAAGCTTTCTTT.

This chain links TRBV6-5 with TRBJ2-1; unclear D gene. The V and J ends lost 2 bases and 0 bases respectively, with 8 bases between them. Germline V gene sequence: CDR1 MNHEY, CDR2 SVGAGI. This CDR3 spans 15 amino acids. The CDR3 coding sequence is TGTGCCAGCAGTTACGATCAGTTCTCCTACAATGAGCAGTTCTTC. Translation: CASSYDQFSYNEQFF.

The chain carries TRBV19 and TRBJ2-5; D may match TRBD1 or TRBD2 (5 bases each). The germline CDR1 and CDR2 sequences are LNHDA and SQIVND (reference sequence). V shed 7 bases and J shed 3 bases, with 18 bases lying between them. The CDR3 consists of 15 residues. CDR3 loop: CASTPRGTGKETQYF. CDR3 sequence (DNA): TGTGCCAGTACCCCCCGTGGGACGGGAAAAGAGACCCAGTACTTC.

This clonotype was counted only a few times. This chain joins TRBV5-1 and TRBJ1-1; TRBD1 might be the D (5 bases). The germline V and J ends were trimmed by 5 bases and 1 base, with 15 bases remaining between them. Germline values: CDR1 SGHRS, CDR2 YFSETQ. This CDR3 spans 15 amino acids. The CDR3 coding sequence is TGCGCCAGCAGACGGACACAGACACCGAACACTGAAGCTTTCTTT. Residues: CASRRTQTPNTEAFF.

The chain is built from TRBV20-1 and TRBJ1-1, with D tentatively TRBD1 (5 bases). The CDR3 covers 18 residues. V lost 6 bases to trimming and J lost 4 bases, with 30 bases between them. Germline V CDR1 and CDR2: DFQATT, SNEGSKA (reference sequence). The CDR3 spells CSAQTGLLSGALTTEAFF. The CDR3 nucleotides are TGCAGTGCCCAAACAGGATTACTTAGTGGGGCCTTAACCACTGAAGCTTTCTTT.

The chain combines TRBV29-1 with TRBJ2-1; TRBD2 might be the D (6 bases). The CDR3 totals 11 residues. V was shortened by 3 bases and J by 10 bases, with 10 bases between the two germline ends. Germline V lookup: CDR1 SQVTM, CDR2 ANQGSEA. The CDR3 DNA sequence: TGCAGCGTTGAGCTAGCGATCGAGCAGTTCTTC. It is translated as CSVELAIEQFF.

This clonotype was observed a few times. This rearrangement joins TRBV20-1 to TRBJ1-2, with D possibly being TRBD1 (6 bases). The V gene lost 6 bases and the J gene lost 5 bases, with 16 bases spanning the gap. Germline V CDR1 and CDR2: DFQATT, SNEGSKA (reference sequence). The CDR3 spans 13 residues. CDR3 bases: TGCAGTGCCCCAACAGGGACCCCTTATGGCTACACCTTC. This sequence encodes CSAPTGTPYGYTF.

A few counts support this clonotype. The V call is TRBV20-1, the J call TRBJ1-1, with D uncertain. The V and J ends lost 6 bases and 0 bases respectively, with 5 bases between them. Looked up from germline, CDR1 is DFQATT and CDR2 is SNEGSKA (reference sequence). The CDR3 is 11 residues long. CDR3 in DNA: TGCAGTGCACCCTTGAACACTGAAGCTTTCTTT. Its protein is CSAPLNTEAFF.

The chain carries TRBV7-2 and TRBJ1-3, with TRBD1 identical over 9 bases. The CDR3 totals 16 residues. Germline V lookup: CDR1 SGHTA, CDR2 FQGNSA. J lost 2 bases, V lost 4 bases, and 6 bases had no gene match. The CDR3 DNA reads TGTGCCAGCAGCTCCAGGACAGGGGAGGCTGGAAACACCATATATTTT. Its protein product is CASSSRTGEAGNTIYF.

This chain joins TRBV5-1 and TRBJ2-5; D gene unclear. Trimming took 0 bases from V and 2 from J, leaving 8 bases between them. The length of the CDR3 is 14 residues. Germline-derived CDR1 and CDR2 are SGHRS and YFSETQ. CDR3: CASSLEADQETQYF. The CDR3 DNA reads TGCGCCAGCAGCTTGGAGGCAGATCAAGAGACCCAGTACTTC.

The rearrangement uses TRBV29-1 and TRBJ1-6, with D maybe TRBD1 (5 bases). V was pared by 6 bases and J by 7 bases, with 16 bases between. The V gene's germline CDR1 is SQVTM and CDR2 ANQGSEA. The CDR3 covers 14 residues. The DNA of the CDR3 is TGCAGCGTACTCACCGGGGACGAAAATTCACCCCTCCACTTT. Amino acids: CSVLTGDENSPLHF.

This clonotype has more than one count but fewer than ten. The V call is TRBV20-1, the J call TRBJ2-4, with TRBD2 matching 12 bases. With V trimmed by 5 bases and J by 2 bases, 7 bases remained unmatched. The CDR3 contains 16 residues. Germline values: CDR1 DFQATT, CDR2 SNEGSKA (reference sequence). The CDR3 loop reads CSARTSGMESKNIQYF. The CDR3, as DNA: TGCAGTGCTCGGACTAGCGGGATGGAGTCCAAAAACATTCAGTACTTC.

This clonotype appeared a few times. The chain links TRBV12-3 or TRBV12-4 to TRBJ2-7; no clear D gene. CDR3 length: 11 amino acids. Deletions cut 3 bases from V and 6 bases from J, with 6 bases between. The CDR3 DNA sequence: TGTGCCAGCAGTTTCGGAAGCGAGCAGTACTTC. This translates into CASSFGSEQYF.

This clonotype was picked up a small number of times. The chain couples TRBV11-2 to TRBJ2-3; D not certain. The germline V gene encodes CDR1 SGHAT and CDR2 FQNNGV. V lost 4 bases, J lost 4 bases, and 15 bases lay in between. The CDR3 is made up of 15 amino acids. CDR3 sequence (DNA): TGTGCCAGCAGCTCTCGGATGACGGTCCCAGATACGCAGTATTTT. Its protein is CASSSRMTVPDTQYF.

V gene TRBV9 combines with J gene TRBJ1-1, with unresolved D. CDR1 SGDLS and CDR2 YYNGEE come from the germline V gene. CDR3 length equals 14 residues. Trimming removed 2 bases at V and 1 base at J, with 9 bases between. The CDR3 reads CASSVGSENTEAFF. CDR3 nucleotides: TGTGCCAGCAGCGTGGGCAGTGAGAACACTGAAGCTTTCTTT.

The genes are TRBV18 and TRBJ1-1; unclear D gene. There are 14 residues in the CDR3. The germline V and J ends were trimmed by 3 bases and 1 base, with 9 bases remaining between them. In germline, CDR1 is KGHSH, CDR2 LQKENI. CDR3 region: CASSPRAENTEAFF. The CDR3 nucleotides are TGTGCCAGCTCACCGAGGGCAGAGAACACTGAAGCTTTCTTT.

Many counts were recorded for this clonotype. This rearrangement joins TRBV11-3 to TRBJ2-1, with 9 bases matching TRBD2. The V gene end was trimmed by 1 base and the J gene end by 8 bases; junction bases not matched to a gene: 15. Germline V lookup: CDR1 SGHNT, CDR2 YENEEA. This CDR3 comprises 18 residues. The CDR3 loop reads CASSLGAGGDFSLDEQFF. The CDR3 DNA is TGTGCCAGCAGCTTAGGAGCGGGAGGCGACTTTTCACTGGATGAGCAGTTCTTC.

The V call is TRBV18, the J call TRBJ1-2; 11 nucleotides align to TRBD1. The CDR3 runs to 14 residues. Looked up from germline, CDR1 is KGHSH and CDR2 is LQKENI. V shed 6 bases, J shed 4 bases, and the junction held 4 bases outside the gene matches. The CDR3 protein is CASSSGQGGYGYTF. DNA of the CDR3: TGTGCCAGCTCCTCGGGACAGGGGGGCTATGGCTACACCTTC. Drawing the rest from reference TRBV18 and TRBJ1-2, the complete variable domain is NAGVMQNPRHLVRRRGQEARLRCSPMKGHSHVYWYRQLPEEGLKFMVYLQKENIIDESGMPKERFSAEFPKEGPSILRIQQVVRGDSAAYFCASSSGQGGYGYTFGSGTRLTVV.

This rearrangement joins TRBV3-1 to TRBJ2-7; TRBD1 or TRBD2 may be the D gene (6 bases each). In germline, CDR1 is LGHDT, CDR2 YNNKEL (reference sequence). The CDR3 covers 17 residues. Trimming took off 6 bases at V and 6 bases at J, with 27 bases between the two ends. As DNA, the CDR3 is TGTGCCAGCAGTCTCGAGAGGGGGGCCAGGGAAGAAGGCGAGCAGTACTTC. Its translation: CASSLERGAREEGEQYF.

This chain links TRBV4-2 with TRBJ2-7; 11 bases are shared with TRBD2. The CDR3 is 16 residues long. The germline gives CDR1 LGHNA, CDR2 YNFKEQ. The V segment lost 3 bases and the J segment 3 bases; nucleotides outside the gene matches: 7. The CDR3 region has the DNA TGTGCCAGCAGCCAGGCGCTACTAGCGGGAGTCTACGAGCAGTACTTC. This gives the protein CASSQALLAGVYEQYF.

The chain carries TRBV29-1 and TRBJ2-1; 8 bases fit TRBD1. CDR3 length equals 14 residues. V was clipped by 4 bases and J by 6 bases; unmatched bases: 8. The germline V gene encodes CDR1 SQVTM and CDR2 ANQGSEA. CDR3 loop: CSVGGTGRPNEQFF. The CDR3 region has the DNA TGCAGCGTTGGTGGGACAGGTAGACCCAATGAGCAGTTCTTC.

This clonotype was counted a few times. This chain joins TRBV5-1 and TRBJ2-6; D remains ambiguous. Germline assignment: CDR1 SGHRS and CDR2 YFSETQ. Trimming shortened V by 2 bases and J by 0 bases, and 6 bases separated the two germline ends. The CDR3 is made up of 15 amino acids. The CDR3 sequence: CASSFPSSGANVLTF. CDR3 DNA: TGCGCCAGCAGCTTTCCCAGCTCTGGGGCCAACGTCCTGACTTTC.

The genes are TRBV10-2 and TRBJ2-3, with 7 positions matching TRBD2. Germline CDR1 and CDR2: WSHSY and SAAADI. V was pared by 5 bases and J by 5 bases, with 13 bases of the junction left unmatched. This CDR3 contains 16 residues. CDR3 in DNA: TGCGCCAGCAGTTTGGGTAGCGGGTCGGGAGGAGATACGCAGTATTTT. This sequence encodes CASSLGSGSGGDTQYF.